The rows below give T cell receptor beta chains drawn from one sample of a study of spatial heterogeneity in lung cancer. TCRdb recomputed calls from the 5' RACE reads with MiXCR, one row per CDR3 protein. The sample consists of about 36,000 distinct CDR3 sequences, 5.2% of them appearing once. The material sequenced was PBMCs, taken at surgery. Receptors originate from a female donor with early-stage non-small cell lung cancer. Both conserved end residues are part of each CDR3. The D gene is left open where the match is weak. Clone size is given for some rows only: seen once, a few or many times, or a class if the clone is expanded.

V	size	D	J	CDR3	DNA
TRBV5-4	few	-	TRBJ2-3	CASSLGTFDTQYF	TGTGCCAGCAGCTTGGGTACCTTCGATACGCAGTATTTT
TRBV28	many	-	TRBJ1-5	CASTGAQGNQPQHF	TGTGCCAGCACCGGTGCGCAGGGCAATCAGCCCCAGCATTTT
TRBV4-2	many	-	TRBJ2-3	CASSQDSSVGTDTQYF	TGTGCCAGCAGCCAGGACTCTAGCGTGGGCACGGATACGCAGTATTTT
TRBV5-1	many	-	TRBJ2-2	CASRPSGRSTGELFF	TGCGCCAGCAGACCTTCGGGCAGGAGCACCGGGGAGCTGTTTTTT
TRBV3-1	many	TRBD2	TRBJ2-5	CASSQVLAAQETQYF	TGTGCCAGCAGCCAAGTTCTAGCGGCCCAAGAGACCCAGTACTTC
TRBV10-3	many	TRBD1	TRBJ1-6	CAISETGTGDSPLHF	TGTGCCATCAGTGAAACCGGGACAGGGGACTCACCCCTCCACTTT
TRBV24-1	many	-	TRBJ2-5	CATSVGQNQETQYF	TGTGCCACCAGTGTAGGACAGAACCAAGAGACCCAGTACTTC
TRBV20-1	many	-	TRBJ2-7	CSARGRFYEQYF	TGCAGTGCTAGGGGACGGTTCTACGAGCAGTACTTC
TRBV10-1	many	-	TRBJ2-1	CASSEFLWDEQFF	TGCGCCAGCAGTGAGTTTCTTTGGGATGAGCAGTTCTTC
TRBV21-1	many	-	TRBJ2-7	CASSKGRRSAYEQYF	TGTGCCAGCAGCAAAGGTCGAAGGTCGGCCTACGAGCAGTACTTC
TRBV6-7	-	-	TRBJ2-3	CASKGSRVPLSTDTQYF	TGTGCCAGCAAGGGAAGCAGGGTACCCCTTAGCACAGATACGCAGTATTTT
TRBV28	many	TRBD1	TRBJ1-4	CASSSDRGRNEKLFF	TGTGCCAGCAGTTCGGACAGGGGGCGAAATGAAAAACTGTTTTTT
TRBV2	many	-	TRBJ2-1	CASKQGTDEQFF	TGTGCCAGCAAACAGGGGACTGATGAGCAGTTCTTC
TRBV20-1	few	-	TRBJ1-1	CSARSPVWGTEAFF	TGCAGTGCTAGGAGCCCAGTTTGGGGCACTGAAGCTTTCTTT
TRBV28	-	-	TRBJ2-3	CASSLGGSLTDTQYF	TGTGCCAGCAGTTTGGGGGGCAGCCTCACAGATACGCAGTATTTT
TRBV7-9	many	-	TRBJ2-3	CASSSPGSGADTQYF	TGTGCCAGCAGCTCCCCAGGGTCGGGGGCTGATACGCAGTATTTT
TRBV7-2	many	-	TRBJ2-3	CASSLLDTQYF	TGTGCCAGCAGTTTACTGGATACGCAGTATTTT
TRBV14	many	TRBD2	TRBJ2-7	CASSLRRASGISYEQYF	TGTGCCAGCAGCCTACGACGGGCTAGCGGGATCTCCTACGAGCAGTACTTC
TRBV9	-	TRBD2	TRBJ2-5	CASSVKAGVETQYF	TGTGCCAGCAGCGTAAAAGCGGGAGTAGAGACCCAGTACTTC
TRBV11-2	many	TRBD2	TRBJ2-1	CASGPWASGKNEQFF	TGTGCCAGCGGTCCTTGGGCTAGCGGGAAAAATGAGCAGTTCTTC
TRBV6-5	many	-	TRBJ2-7	CASSSDRKTYEQYF	TGTGCCAGCAGTTCAGACAGGAAAACCTACGAGCAGTACTTC
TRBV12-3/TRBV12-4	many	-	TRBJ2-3	CASSLGRGDTQYF	TGTGCCAGCAGCCTCGGAAGGGGAGATACGCAGTATTTT